These T cell receptor beta chains were read from a single sample in a study of OX40 agonist ivuxolimab in advanced cancers. The table came from immunoSEQ multiplex PCR; TCRdb's copy has only in-frame clones and leaves some out. Among roughly 86,000 clones listed, 85% to 90% were seen once. The specimen comprised CD4+ or CD8+ T cells sorted from blood, sampled in a trial of the OX40 agonist ivuxolimab. The receptors originated from an adult with an advanced solid tumor such as melanoma, head and neck, liver or kidney cancer. The CDR3 runs from the conserved cysteine through the conserved F or W. Fields, in order: J gene, D gene, V gene, CDR3 protein. The D gene is left open where the match is weak.

TRBJ2-7 | TRBD2 | TRBV27 | CASTGGSSYEQYF
TRBJ2-1 | - | TRBV7-8 | CASSLRPSGEQFF
TRBJ2-7 | - | TRBV4-1 | CASSPPDSYEQYF
TRBJ1-1 | TRBD1 | TRBV4-1 | CASSFRTGDVEAFF
TRBJ2-3 | TRBD2 | TRBV7-8 | CASSVREWADTQYF
TRBJ2-1 | - | TRBV10-3 | CAIARGDEQFF
TRBJ1-1 | - | TRBV27 | CASSLGPRGTEAFF
- | - | TRBV7-6 | CASSPGPYEQYF
TRBJ2-3 | TRBD2 | TRBV19 | CASSWSSGTLRTDTQYF
TRBJ1-2 | - | TRBV19 | CASSIGWDNGYTF
TRBJ2-5 | - | TRBV9 | CASSSSRGEETQYF
TRBJ1-2 | - | TRBV5-1 | CASSRTLDGYTF
TRBJ2-7 | TRBD1 | TRBV7-9 | CASSSPRRGQGSSYEQYF
TRBJ2-1 | TRBD1 | TRBV5-1 | CASSFGTGGSNNEQFF
TRBJ2-7 | - | TRBV5-6 | CASSFWGDSYEQYF
TRBJ1-3 | - | TRBV30 | CAWRALLGSAGNTIYF
TRBJ2-1 | - | TRBV5-1 | CASSFTGTLSYNEQFF
TRBJ2-7 | - | TRBV11-2 | CASSLEVGYEQYF
TRBJ1-6 | - | TRBV12-5 | CASGLVSGNSPLHF
TRBJ2-7 | - | TRBV25-1 | CASSAIYEQYF
TRBJ2-1 | TRBD1 | TRBV29-1 | CSGPPRDRWVIRGYNEQFF
TRBJ2-1 | - | TRBV7-9 | CASSLAVEKQFF